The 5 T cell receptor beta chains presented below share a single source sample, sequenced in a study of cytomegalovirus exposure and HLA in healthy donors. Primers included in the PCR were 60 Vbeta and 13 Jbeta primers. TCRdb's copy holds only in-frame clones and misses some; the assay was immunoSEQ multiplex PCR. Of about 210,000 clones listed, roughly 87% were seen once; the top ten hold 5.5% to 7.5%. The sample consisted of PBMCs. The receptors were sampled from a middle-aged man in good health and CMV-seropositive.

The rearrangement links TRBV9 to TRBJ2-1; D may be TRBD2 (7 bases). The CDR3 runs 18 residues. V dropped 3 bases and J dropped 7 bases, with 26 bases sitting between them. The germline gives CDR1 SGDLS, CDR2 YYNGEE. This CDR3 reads CASSAIGGAGVRRNEQFF. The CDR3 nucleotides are TGTGCCAGCAGCGCCATTGGGGGGGCGGGAGTCAGGCGGAATGAGCAGTTCTTC.

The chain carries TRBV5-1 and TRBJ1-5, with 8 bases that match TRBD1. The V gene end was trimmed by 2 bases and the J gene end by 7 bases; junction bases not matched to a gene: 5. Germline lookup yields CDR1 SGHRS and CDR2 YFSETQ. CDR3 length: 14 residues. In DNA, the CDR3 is TGCGCCAGCAGCTTAGGACAGGGCGGACAGCCCCAGCATTTT. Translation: CASSLGQGGQPQHF.

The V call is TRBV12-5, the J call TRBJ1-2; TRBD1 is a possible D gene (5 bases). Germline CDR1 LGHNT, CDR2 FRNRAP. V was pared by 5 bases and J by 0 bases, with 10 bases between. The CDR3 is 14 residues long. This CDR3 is CASGMTVPNYGYTF. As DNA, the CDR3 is TGTGCTAGTGGTATGACAGTCCCTAACTATGGCTACACCTTC. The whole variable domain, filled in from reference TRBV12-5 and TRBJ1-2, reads DARVTQTPRHKVTEMGQEVTMRCQPILGHNTVFWYRQTMMQGLELLAYFRNRAPLDDSGMPKDRFSAEMPDATLATLKIQPSEPRDSAVYFCASGMTVPNYGYTFGSGTRLTVV.

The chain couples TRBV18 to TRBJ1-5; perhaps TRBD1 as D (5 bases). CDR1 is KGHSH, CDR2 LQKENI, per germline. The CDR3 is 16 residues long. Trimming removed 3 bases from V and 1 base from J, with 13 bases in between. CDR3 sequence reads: CASSPGRPGSNQPQHF. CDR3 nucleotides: TGTGCCAGCTCACCGGGGCGCCCAGGCAGCAATCAGCCCCAGCATTTT.

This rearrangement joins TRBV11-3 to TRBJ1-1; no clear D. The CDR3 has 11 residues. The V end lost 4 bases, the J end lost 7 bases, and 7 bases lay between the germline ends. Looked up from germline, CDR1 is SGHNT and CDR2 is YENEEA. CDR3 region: CASSWGDEAFF. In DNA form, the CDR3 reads TGTGCCAGCAGCTGGGGAGATGAAGCTTTCTTT.